This T cell receptor beta chain was sequenced for a study of identical twins (dated by TCRdb to about 2016). Looking at the study overall: To test whether fetal clonotypes persist, the study used deep sequencing on TCR alpha and beta repertoires from monozygotic twins, unrelated adults of various ages, and cord blood. To rule out contamination, replicate twin experiments were performed at different times with different library preparation protocols.

A word on this clonotype: The clone's antigen remains unknown. Base-call qualities are not available, and no considerably larger clone is one nucleotide away.

Only healthy Caucasian donors were included. Three pairs of female monozygotic twins, all aged about 18 to 29 years, made up the twin cohort. CD4+ and CD8+ T cell populations were isolated with positive isolation kits from Invitrogen. Library creation used 5' RACE. Sequenced on an Illumina HiSeq 2000. A universal primer binding site was introduced by template switching, and a unique molecular identifier was present in the final cDNA, enabling accurate counting of TCR cDNA molecules. Specific primers in the conserved constant-segment region were used to synthesize first-strand cDNA for the TCR alpha and beta chains. To control for contamination, every cDNA library carried two barcodes: a SMART-Mk sample barcode plus Illumina barcodes. TruSeq adapter sequences, together with Illumina sample barcodes, were added in two successive PCR steps. The Illumina HiSeq platform was used with custom primers to sequence TCR alpha and beta cDNA libraries. The authors processed their data as follows. Unique molecular identifiers were extracted from raw reads with MiGEC, and CDR3 positions were determined with MiXCR. Recombination models were inferred per individual with the repgenHMM and IGoR tools using an EM algorithm. Shared clonotype analysis was performed with the tcR package in R, normalizing sharing by the product of cloneset sizes. To study raw recombination without the effects of thymic and clonal selection, out-of-frame nonproductive sequences were analyzed. TCRdb handled the public reads itself, with Q25 trimming in fastp and clone calling in MiXCR, and kept productive beta chains. When rows share a CDR3 protein, they turn into one entry using the most common DNA and genes. In this record, the V and J calls reflect TCRdb's handling and not the investigators' own analysis. This sample lists 300,000 to 400,000 distinct CDR3 sequences; around an eighth were detected once. Jointly, the top ten make up just over 7% of the sample.

Results the study describes overall, beyond this receptor: Abundant cord blood beta clonotypes had fewer insertions, young adult naive repertoires showed a similar but weaker trend, and memory repertoires showed no such trend. Invariant T cells such as MAIT and iNKT could partly confound zero-insertion analyses, though diverse VJ usage argued against this for most clonotypes. Out-of-frame TCR alpha sharing in monozygotic twins was systematically underestimated by recombination models, whereas sharing between unrelated individuals was in agreement with the recombination models. Compared with coincidental sharing between unrelated individuals, out-of-frame TCR alpha sequences shared between twins showed an excess of sequences with low generation probability. Because the same donors could not be followed over many years, the conclusions depended on cross-sectional statistical analysis. A weaker excess of twin sharing was found in beta out-of-frame sequences because the signal-to-noise ratio was lowered by fewer shared sequences.

From cysteine to phenylalanine, the CDR3 is 20 amino acids long. Only the CDR3 region is kept as DNA, spanning 60 bases read in frame from base 1. V is trimmed back by 4 bases and J by 0 bases, and the junction contains 14 bases that no gene match accounts for. CDR1 and CDR2 are read off the germline V gene as KGHDR and SFDVKD. A further study also used this sample, focusing on yellow fever vaccine responses in identical twins. The second source states: The T cell response to vaccination in identical twins was reported by the authors to appear partly convergent and partly personalized. In the study, vaccine-responding T cell clones were precisely tracked in identical twins.

This sequence originates from a woman younger than 30 in good health. Sequenced sample: CD8+ T cells sorted from blood. The V and J genes are TRBV24-1 and TRBJ1-1, with TRBD1 matching 12 junction bases. At the DNA level, the sequence is TGTGCCACCAGTGACTCCAACCGGGACAGGGGGCTCGGATTGAACACTGAAGCTTTCTTT. This encodes CATSDSNRDRGLGLNTEAFF.